The 27 T cell receptor beta chains below come from one sample, sequenced in a study of control samples from healthy donors and cancer patients. Only in-frame clones appear in the TCRdb table, and some are missing; sequencing was by immunoSEQ multiplex PCR. This table holds 95,000 to 150,000 clones, roughly 90% found once. The sample consisted of blood. The receptors originated from a man aged 50-59 years in good health.

The genes are TRBV5-1 and TRBJ2-7, with TRBD1 matching over 9 bases. Germline V gene data show CDR1 as SGHRS and CDR2 as YFSETQ. V lost 0 bases and J lost 7; bases outside the gene matches: 8. The length of the CDR3 is 15 residues. CDR3 sequence reads: CASSLGGQGLGEQYF. CDR3 nucleotides: TGCGCCAGCAGCTTGGGTGGACAGGGGTTGGGGGAGCAGTACTTC.

The chain links TRBV7-2 to TRBJ2-3; D is unclear. This CDR3 comprises 12 residues. Germline CDR1 SGHTA, CDR2 FQGNSA. Trimming took off 5 bases at V and 2 bases at J, with 5 bases between the two ends. Here the CDR3 DNA reads TGTGCCAGCAGCCCGTTCACAGATACGCAGTATTTT. As protein: CASSPFTDTQYF.

The chain combines TRBV9 with TRBJ2-6, with D perhaps TRBD1 (5 bases). Germline V CDR1 and CDR2: SGDLS, YYNGEE. The CDR3 loop spans 15 amino acids. With 4 bases removed from V and 0 bases from J, the gap between germline ends came to 8 bases. For the CDR3, the DNA is TGTGCCAGCAGCCCGACAGTCTCTGGGGCCAACGTCCTGACTTTC. This gives the protein CASSPTVSGANVLTF.

This chain joins TRBV15 and TRBJ2-5, with D maybe TRBD1 (7 bases). The CDR3 consists of 15 residues. V was shortened by 1 base and J by 5 bases, with 14 bases between the two germline ends. Germline loops: CDR1 LNHNV, CDR2 YYDKDF (reference sequence). Written as DNA, the CDR3 is TGTGCCACCAGCAGAGGCCAGGGGGGTAGGGAGACCCAGTACTTC. It codes for CATSRGQGGRETQYF.

V usage is TRBV6-5 and J usage is TRBJ1-6, with TRBD1 matching 11 bases. The J segment lost 7 bases and the V segment lost 6 bases, leaving 8 bases of the junction unmatched. The CDR3 contains 16 residues. Germline V gene lookup returns CDR1 MNHEY and CDR2 SVGAGI. CDR3 DNA: TGTGCCAGCAGCTACAACGGACAGGGGGCAAATTCACCCCTCCACTTT. Its protein is CASSYNGQGANSPLHF.

This clone showed up just once. The chain couples TRBV6-2 or TRBV6-3 to TRBJ2-1; 12 bases agree with TRBD2. Trimming at V came to 4 bases and at J to 0 bases, leaving 4 bases not matched to a gene. Per germline, CDR1 MNHEY and CDR2 SVGEGT. This CDR3 is built from 17 residues. CDR3 nucleotides: TGTGCCAGCAGTTCTGCTAGCGGGGGGGGCTCCTACAATGAGCAGTTCTTC. It codes for CASSSASGGGSYNEQFF.

The genes are TRBV19 and TRBJ1-2, with TRBD1 matching 9 bases. Germline CDR1 LNHDA, CDR2 SQIVND (reference sequence). Trimming cost V 4 bases and J 6 bases; bases outside gene matches: 9. The CDR3 loop spans 15 amino acids. In nucleotides, the CDR3 is TGTGCCAGTAGTAATATGCGGGACAGGGTGCATGGCTACACCTTC. Amino acid sequence: CASSNMRDRVHGYTF.

The sample holds one count of this clone. The V call is TRBV5-1, the J call TRBJ1-2; 8 bases line up with TRBD1. Germline CDR1 and CDR2: SGHRS and YFSETQ. This CDR3 spans 13 amino acids. V lost 4 bases to trimming and J lost 3 bases; unmatched junction nucleotides: 2. The CDR3 DNA is TGCGCCAGCAGCCCGGGACAGGACTATGGCTACACCTTC. Encoded protein: CASSPGQDYGYTF.

CDR3 nucleotide sequence: TGTGCCAGCAGTTTAGAATGGCAGGCTGGGGATCAGCCCCAGCATTTT. Translated, it gives CASSLEWQAGDQPQHF. The V call is TRBV28, the J call TRBJ1-5, with D unresolved. The ends were cut back, 2 bases at V and 5 bases at J, with 16 bases in the middle. The germline CDR1 and CDR2 sequences are MDHEN and SYDVKM. CDR3 length: 16 residues.

The chain joins TRBV21-1 to TRBJ1-5. TRBV21-1 has pseudogene status. The CDR3 contains 17 residues. CDR3 coding DNA: TGTGCCAGCAGCAAAGTGGGGGGGGAGGGTAGCAATCAGCCCCAGCATTTT. This translates into CASSKVGGEGSNQPQHF.

The chain links TRBV7-2 to TRBJ1-3; D may be TRBD1 (6 bases). CDR3 length equals 16 residues. Germline V gene data show CDR1 as SGHTA and CDR2 as FQGNSA. V lost 2 bases and J 0 bases, leaving 11 bases between the germline ends. The CDR3 sequence: CASSLNQGSSGNTIYF. For the CDR3, the DNA is TGTGCCAGCAGCTTAAACCAGGGGAGCTCTGGAAACACCATATATTTT.

The V gene is TRBV11-2, the J gene TRBJ2-7, with TRBD1 matching over 9 bases. The germline gives CDR1 SGHAT, CDR2 FQNNGV. This CDR3 contains 16 residues. The ends lost 0 bases at V and 2 bases at J; junction bases unmatched: 5. CDR3 in DNA: TGTGCCAGCAGCTTAGATGGACAGGGGTGGGCCTACGAGCAGTACTTC. Its translation is CASSLDGQGWAYEQYF.

The chain uses TRBV30 and TRBJ2-6; tentatively, D is TRBD1 (5 bases). This CDR3 comprises 13 residues. The germline CDR1 and CDR2 sequences are GTSNPN and SVGIG (reference sequence). V lost 4 bases to trimming and J lost 3 bases, with 7 bases between them. CDR3 nucleotides: TGTGCCTGGACAGGGTTTGGGGCCAACGTCCTGACTTTC. This codes for CAWTGFGANVLTF.

The gene calls are TRBV5-1 and TRBJ1-1, with D possibly being TRBD1 (6 bases). Germline V gives CDR1 SGHRS, CDR2 YFSETQ. The CDR3 loop spans 15 amino acids. Trimming removed 0 bases at V and 7 bases at J, with 16 bases between. In DNA, the CDR3 is TGCGCCAGCAGCTTGGCCGAATCAGGACAGCTTGAAGCTTTCTTT. Its protein is CASSLAESGQLEAFF.

A remark on this clone: Other DNA sequences in the same sample also yield this CDR3. The chain links TRBV27 to TRBJ1-3, with a tentative D call TRBD1 (5 bases). V lost 3 bases and J lost 3, with 6 bases in between. This CDR3 region has 13 residues. Germline V gives CDR1 MNHEY, CDR2 SMNVEV (reference sequence). The CDR3 loop is CASSLTVGNTIYF. CDR3 in DNA: TGTGCCAGCAGTTTGACAGTTGGAAACACCATATATTTT.

The chain carries TRBV12-3 or TRBV12-4 and TRBJ2-2; D is unclear. The CDR3 extends over 13 amino acids. Trimming cost V 8 bases and J 7 bases, with 14 bases left between them. In DNA form, the CDR3 reads TGTGCCAGCGGTTCCCCGGTCCTCGGGGAGCTGTTTTTT. Its translation: CASGSPVLGELFF.

This clone came up once. This chain connects TRBV2 to TRBJ2-7; 9 bases are shared with TRBD1. Germline values: CDR1 SNHLY, CDR2 FYNNEI. The CDR3 consists of 16 residues. V dropped 0 bases and J dropped 1; count of bases not matched to a gene: 4. The CDR3 loop reads CASSEAGGQGSYEQYF. The CDR3, as DNA: TGTGCCAGCAGTGAAGCCGGGGGACAGGGTTCCTACGAGCAGTACTTC.

This chain connects TRBV12-5 to TRBJ2-7; 8 bases match TRBD1. The CDR3 spans 17 residues. After removal of 0 bases from V and 4 bases from J, the junction contained 11 bases not matched to a gene. CDR1 and CDR2 from the germline V gene are LGHNT and FRNRAP. The CDR3 here is CASGLVQPGGNVYEQYF. The CDR3 DNA sequence: TGTGCTAGTGGTTTGGTACAACCAGGGGGCAATGTATACGAGCAGTACTTC.

This chain uses TRBV19 with TRBJ1-5; D might be TRBD1 (6 bases). V lost 1 base and J 9 bases, leaving 19 bases between the germline ends. The CDR3 runs to 16 residues. Germline V gene sequence: CDR1 LNHDA, CDR2 SQIVND (reference sequence). The CDR3 sequence: CASSIGANRATLPQHF. Written as DNA, the CDR3 is TGTGCCAGTAGTATAGGAGCGAACAGGGCAACCCTGCCCCAGCATTTT.

The genes are TRBV3-1 (or the pseudogene TRBV3-2) and TRBJ2-5; D gene uncertain. The V gene lost 0 bases and the J gene lost 7 bases, with 12 bases spanning the gap. This CDR3 has 14 residues. Germline CDR1 LGHDT, CDR2 YNNKEL (reference sequence). CDR3 protein: CASSQDPSRGTQYF. The CDR3 DNA is TGTGCCAGCAGCCAAGATCCCTCAAGAGGGACCCAGTACTTC.

The rearrangement links TRBV11-2 to TRBJ1-4; D ambiguous. CDR1 and CDR2 (germline): SGHAT, FQNNGV. The CDR3 extends over 15 amino acids. The germline V and J ends were trimmed by 3 bases and 2 bases, with 10 bases remaining between them. CDR3 sequence reads: CASSFRWATNEKLFF. In DNA, the CDR3 is TGTGCCAGCAGCTTCCGATGGGCCACTAATGAAAAACTGTTTTTT.

V is TRBV4-3 and J is TRBJ1-1; the D gene is possibly TRBD1 (5 bases). This CDR3 region has 19 residues. Trimming cost V 0 bases and J 0 bases, with 20 bases left between them. CDR1 and CDR2 (germline): LGHNA, YSLEER. As DNA, the CDR3 is TGCGCCAGCAGCCAAGAAATCCGTATTCCTAAAGGGGTGAACACTGAAGCTTTCTTT. Translated, it gives CASSQEIRIPKGVNTEAFF.

This rearrangement joins TRBV18 to TRBJ2-3, with 7 nucleotides matching TRBD2. Per the germline V gene, CDR1 is KGHSH and CDR2 is LQKENI. V lost 5 bases and J lost 0; bases outside the gene matches: 5. The CDR3 covers 15 residues. CDR3 in DNA: TGTGCCAGCTCATCATTAGCGGGTAGCACAGATACGCAGTATTTT. Encoded protein: CASSSLAGSTDTQYF.

The chain has TRBV19 and TRBJ1-5; 9 nucleotides match TRBD1. The CDR3 length is 19 residues. V dropped 0 bases and J dropped 3; count of bases not matched to a gene: 12. From germline, CDR1 is LNHDA and CDR2 SQIVND (reference sequence). DNA of the CDR3: TGTGCCAGTAGTATAGATCCCCTTGGACAGGGGAAGGTCAATCAGCCCCAGCATTTT. Translation: CASSIDPLGQGKVNQPQHF.

V gene TRBV2 combines with J gene TRBJ1-5, with D perhaps TRBD1 (5 bases). Germline CDR1 SNHLY, CDR2 FYNNEI. Trimming pared 7 bases from V and 6 bases from J, leaving 13 bases between. The CDR3 spans 13 residues. CDR3: CASKGQGGQPQHF. The DNA of the CDR3 is TGTGCCAGCAAGGGGCAGGGAGGTCAGCCCCAGCATTTT.

The chain is built from TRBV7-2 and TRBJ2-1; D unresolved. V shed 7 bases and J shed 4 bases, with 14 bases lying between them. The CDR3 is 14 amino acids. Germline V lookup: CDR1 SGHTA, CDR2 FQGNSA. Here the CDR3 reads CASKRANPYNEQFF. Here the CDR3 DNA reads TGTGCCAGCAAAAGGGCCAATCCTTACAATGAGCAGTTCTTC.

The chain combines TRBV12-3 or TRBV12-4 with TRBJ2-1; D gene unclear. The germline V and J ends were trimmed by 8 bases and 9 bases, with 11 bases remaining between them. This CDR3 is 11 amino acids long. The CDR3 bases are TGTGCCAGCGGTAGCAGGATTGAGCAGTTCTTC. Translated, it gives CASGSRIEQFF.